A single sample gave rise to the 17 T cell receptor beta chains below, sequenced in a study of blood T cell repertoires in COVID-19. Assay used: immunoSEQ multiplex PCR; TCRdb lists only in-frame clones, some missing. The repertoire has a few hundred thousand clones, approximately 84% of them found once; the top ten carry roughly 1%. Sequencing input: PBMCs or T cells enriched from blood (not recorded which). The receptors stem from a woman aged 25 to 45 who had recovered from COVID-19.

The chain recombines TRBV3-1 (or the pseudogene TRBV3-2) with TRBJ1-2; 8 positions match TRBD1. The CDR3 length is 15 residues. Germline values: CDR1 LGHDT, CDR2 YNNKEL (reference sequence). V trimming: 1 base; J trimming: 4 bases; junction bases outside the gene matches: 5. This CDR3 is CASSQGTGWGYGYTF. CDR3 nucleotides: TGTGCCAGCAGCCAAGGGACAGGGTGGGGCTATGGCTACACCTTC.

This sequence joins TRBV27 and TRBJ2-1; 7 bases align to TRBD2. CDR1 is MNHEY, CDR2 SMNVEV, per germline (reference sequence). V shed 0 bases and J 6 bases; nucleotides not matched to a gene: 5. This CDR3 region has 15 residues. The CDR3: CASSLSSGAFNEQFF. The CDR3 coding sequence is TGTGCCAGCAGTTTATCCAGCGGGGCCTTCAATGAGCAGTTCTTC.

The chain has TRBV20-1 and TRBJ1-1; TRBD1 agrees at 7 bases. This CDR3 has 9 residues. CDR1 DFQATT and CDR2 SNEGSKA come from the germline V gene (reference sequence). CDR3 sequence reads: CTPGGWAFF. In DNA, the CDR3 is TGCACCCCAGGGGGATGGGCTTTCTTT.

In this sample, this clone is medium-sized. This chain uses TRBV6-4 with TRBJ1-6, with TRBD1 matching over 8 bases. The CDR3 is 14 residues long. Germline V gene data show CDR1 as MRHNA and CDR2 as SNTAGT. The trim removed 2 bases at V and 6 bases at J, leaving 0 bases unmatched. The CDR3 nucleotides are TGTGCCAGCAGTGACGGACAGGGTAATTCACCCCTCCACTTT. This sequence encodes CASSDGQGNSPLHF.

Remarks on this clone: Other DNA sequences in this specimen translate into the identical CDR3. The chain uses TRBV9 and TRBJ1-2; TRBD1 might be the D (6 bases). In germline, CDR1 is SGDLS, CDR2 YYNGEE. The CDR3 totals 13 residues. Trimming took 3 bases from V and 4 from J, leaving 10 bases between them. In nucleotides, the CDR3 is TGTGCCAGCAGCGCAAGACAGGCCTATGGCTACACCTTC. Translated, it gives CASSARQAYGYTF. Based on the CDR3 plus reference TRBV9 and TRBJ1-2, the full variable domain is DSGVTQTPKHLITATGQRVTLRCSPRSGDLSVYWYQQSLDQGLQFLIQYYNGEERAKGNILERFSAQQFPDLHSELNLSSLELGDSALYFCASSARQAYGYTFGSGTRLTVV.

This clone is a singleton in its sample. The V and J genes are TRBV7-2 and TRBJ2-5; TRBD1 matches 8 bases. The CDR3 sequence is 15 residues long. J was trimmed by 5 bases and V by 4 bases; bases with no gene match: 9. Germline CDR1 is SGHTA and CDR2 is FQGNSA. CDR3 amino acids: CASSSDSGGPETQYF. DNA of the CDR3: TGTGCCAGCAGCTCGGACTCAGGGGGCCCGGAGACCCAGTACTTC.

The rearrangement joins TRBV5-4 to TRBJ1-2; 12 bases agree with TRBD1. CDR1 and CDR2 from the germline V gene are SGHNT and YYREEE (reference sequence). This CDR3 is 16 amino acids long. The trim removed 0 bases at V and 8 bases at J, leaving 8 bases unmatched. CDR3: CASSLATGTGGVGYTF. CDR3 in DNA: TGTGCCAGCAGCTTGGCCACGGGGACAGGGGGCGTGGGCTACACCTTC. The complete variable domain, with remaining parts taken from reference TRBV5-4 and TRBJ1-2, reads ETGVTQSPTHLIKTRGQQVTLRCSSQSGHNTVSWYQQALGQGPQFIFQYYREEENGRGNFPPRFSGLQFPNYSSELNVNALELDDSALYLCASSLATGTGGVGYTFGSGTRLTVV.

There are a few counts of this clone. The V gene is TRBV24-1, the J gene TRBJ2-5; D possibly corresponds to TRBD1 (5 bases). Per the germline V gene, CDR1 is KGHDR and CDR2 is SFDVKD. The CDR3 length is 14 residues. The V and J ends lost 4 bases and 5 bases respectively, with 13 bases between them. CDR3 loop: CATSDSTASETQYF. The DNA of the CDR3 is TGTGCCACCAGTGACTCGACAGCCTCGGAGACCCAGTACTTC.

A few counts support this clone. The V and J genes are TRBV27 and TRBJ1-6; D gene unclear. This CDR3 has 16 amino acids. CDR1 is MNHEY, CDR2 SMNVEV, per germline (reference sequence). Trimming pared 8 bases from V and 10 bases from J, leaving 24 bases between. CDR3 amino acids: CASRSPLGLLESPLHF. The CDR3 DNA reads as TGTGCCAGCCGCTCCCCCCTCGGACTCCTAGAATCACCCCTCCACTTT.

The chain links TRBV28 to TRBJ2-3; TRBD2 matches at 14 bases. V lost 5 bases, J lost 5 bases, and 6 bases stayed unmatched. Germline V gene lookup returns CDR1 MDHEN and CDR2 SYDVKM. The CDR3 loop spans 16 amino acids. The CDR3 DNA reads as TGTGCCAGCAGTCAGACTAGCGGGGGGGATGGAGATACGCAGTATTTT. Translated, it gives CASSQTSGGDGDTQYF.

A single count supports this clone. J is TRBJ2-3 and V is TRBV7-8, with D possibly being TRBD2 (7 bases). Germline loops: CDR1 SGHVS, CDR2 FQNEAQ. There are 14 residues in the CDR3. Trimming cost V 1 base and J 4 bases, with 9 bases left between them. CDR3 DNA sequence: TGTGCCAGCAGCTTAGACGGGGGGCCAGATACGCAGTATTTT. Translated, it gives CASSLDGGPDTQYF.

The chain carries TRBV7-6 and TRBJ2-1; 10 bases map to TRBD1. The V and J ends lost 4 bases and 8 bases, in that order; junction bases with no gene match: 8. This CDR3 has 15 amino acids. The V gene's germline CDR1 is SGHVS and CDR2 FNYEAQ. The DNA of the CDR3 is TGTGCCAGCAGCTCTCCGACAGGGGGCGACGATGAGCAGTTCTTC. This encodes CASSSPTGGDDEQFF.

The chain links TRBV18 to TRBJ2-3; 11 nucleotides match TRBD2. There are 17 residues in the CDR3. Germline V gene lookup returns CDR1 KGHSH and CDR2 LQKENI. V lost 1 base and J lost 5; bases outside the gene matches: 8. CDR3 region: CASSPLAGGSAGDTQYF. For the CDR3, the DNA is TGTGCCAGCTCACCACTAGCGGGGGGGTCCGCGGGAGATACGCAGTATTTT.

The chain is built from TRBV5-5 and TRBJ2-1; D gene ambiguous. CDR1 is SGHKS and CDR2 is YYEKEE in the germline V gene (reference sequence). V lost 7 bases and J lost 7, with 9 bases in between. CDR3 length: 11 residues. The CDR3 here is CASSFSNEQFF. CDR3 nucleotides: TGTGCCAGCTCATTTTCAAATGAGCAGTTCTTC. Complete variable domain (other parts from reference TRBV5-5 and TRBJ2-1): DAGVTQSPTHLIKTRGQQVTLRCSPISGHKSVSWYQQVLGQGPQFIFQYYEKEERGRGNFPDRFSARQFPNYSSELNVNALLLGDSALYLCASSFSNEQFFGPGTRLTVL.

The chain employs TRBV6-5 and TRBJ1-2; D call uncertain. There are 14 residues in the CDR3. V shed 2 bases and J shed 6 bases, with 13 bases lying between them. The germline V gene encodes CDR1 MNHEY and CDR2 SVGAGI. CDR3 nucleotides: TGTGCCAGCAGTTACACGGGGTATCCCGATGGCTACACCTTC. As protein: CASSYTGYPDGYTF.

The chain joins TRBV27 to TRBJ1-1; 7 bases are a match to TRBD1. Germline V CDR1 and CDR2: MNHEY, SMNVEV (reference sequence). The CDR3 has 16 residues. V dropped 4 bases and J dropped 1; count of bases not matched to a gene: 9. The CDR3 region is CASSYRQGRGNTEAFF. The DNA for the CDR3 is TGTGCCAGCAGTTACCGACAGGGAAGAGGGAACACTGAAGCTTTCTTT.

The chain combines TRBV28 with TRBJ1-2; 7 bases are a match to TRBD1. Germline trimming cut 5 bases from V and 6 bases from J; bases unmatched to any gene: 3. The CDR3 length is 12 residues. Germline-derived CDR1 and CDR2 are MDHEN and SYDVKM. The CDR3 DNA follows: TGTGCCAGCAGTGGGGGACAGAATGGCTACACCTTC. This encodes CASSGGQNGYTF.